Given below is one T cell receptor (beta chain) in context. Its antigen is unknown. These data belong to a study of post-analysis software for immune sequencing data. Study-wide results and caveats: Controls showed lower frequencies than patients for roughly 5 TRBV segments, and TRBV5-6, TRBV5-1 and TRBV20-1 were among these.

CDR1 is PRHDT and CDR2 is FYEKMQ in the germline V gene (reference sequence). The length of the CDR3 is 14 residues. V was cut by 5 bases and J by 2 bases, with 12 bases left in between. TCR beta cDNA libraries had unique molecular identifiers. TCRdb reanalysed the PCR reads using MiXCR and keeps one entry per CDR3 protein. The top ten clones hold 9% to 13% of a sample with hundreds of thousands of distinct CDR3 sequences, less than 45% of them seen once. Sequenced sample: blood. V is TRBV13 and J is TRBJ2-5, with D tentatively TRBD1 (7 bases). This TCR was recovered from a girl between 5 and 17 years old with multiple sclerosis. The CDR3 DNA reads as TGTGCCAGCAGCCGGGGGACAGCACAAGAGACCCAGTACTTC. Its translation: CASSRGTAQETQYF.